This T cell receptor (beta chain) came from a study of control samples from healthy donors and cancer patients. Measured with immunoSEQ multiplex PCR; TCRdb has only the in-frame clones, and not every one. The profile shows approximately 37,000 clones, approximately 90% of them singletons. CDR1 SGHDN and CDR2 FVKESK come from the germline V gene. Trimming cost V 1 base and J 0 bases, with 10 bases left between them. CDR3 length: 16 residues. The sequencing sample was made of blood. This TCR was sampled from a woman between 45 and 60 years old in good health. The chain carries TRBV14 and TRBJ2-1; D possibly corresponds to TRBD2 (7 bases). The CDR3 DNA reads TGTGCCAGCAGCCAAGTGGCGGGGGCCTCCTACAATGAGCAGTTCTTC. It encodes CASSQVAGASYNEQFF.